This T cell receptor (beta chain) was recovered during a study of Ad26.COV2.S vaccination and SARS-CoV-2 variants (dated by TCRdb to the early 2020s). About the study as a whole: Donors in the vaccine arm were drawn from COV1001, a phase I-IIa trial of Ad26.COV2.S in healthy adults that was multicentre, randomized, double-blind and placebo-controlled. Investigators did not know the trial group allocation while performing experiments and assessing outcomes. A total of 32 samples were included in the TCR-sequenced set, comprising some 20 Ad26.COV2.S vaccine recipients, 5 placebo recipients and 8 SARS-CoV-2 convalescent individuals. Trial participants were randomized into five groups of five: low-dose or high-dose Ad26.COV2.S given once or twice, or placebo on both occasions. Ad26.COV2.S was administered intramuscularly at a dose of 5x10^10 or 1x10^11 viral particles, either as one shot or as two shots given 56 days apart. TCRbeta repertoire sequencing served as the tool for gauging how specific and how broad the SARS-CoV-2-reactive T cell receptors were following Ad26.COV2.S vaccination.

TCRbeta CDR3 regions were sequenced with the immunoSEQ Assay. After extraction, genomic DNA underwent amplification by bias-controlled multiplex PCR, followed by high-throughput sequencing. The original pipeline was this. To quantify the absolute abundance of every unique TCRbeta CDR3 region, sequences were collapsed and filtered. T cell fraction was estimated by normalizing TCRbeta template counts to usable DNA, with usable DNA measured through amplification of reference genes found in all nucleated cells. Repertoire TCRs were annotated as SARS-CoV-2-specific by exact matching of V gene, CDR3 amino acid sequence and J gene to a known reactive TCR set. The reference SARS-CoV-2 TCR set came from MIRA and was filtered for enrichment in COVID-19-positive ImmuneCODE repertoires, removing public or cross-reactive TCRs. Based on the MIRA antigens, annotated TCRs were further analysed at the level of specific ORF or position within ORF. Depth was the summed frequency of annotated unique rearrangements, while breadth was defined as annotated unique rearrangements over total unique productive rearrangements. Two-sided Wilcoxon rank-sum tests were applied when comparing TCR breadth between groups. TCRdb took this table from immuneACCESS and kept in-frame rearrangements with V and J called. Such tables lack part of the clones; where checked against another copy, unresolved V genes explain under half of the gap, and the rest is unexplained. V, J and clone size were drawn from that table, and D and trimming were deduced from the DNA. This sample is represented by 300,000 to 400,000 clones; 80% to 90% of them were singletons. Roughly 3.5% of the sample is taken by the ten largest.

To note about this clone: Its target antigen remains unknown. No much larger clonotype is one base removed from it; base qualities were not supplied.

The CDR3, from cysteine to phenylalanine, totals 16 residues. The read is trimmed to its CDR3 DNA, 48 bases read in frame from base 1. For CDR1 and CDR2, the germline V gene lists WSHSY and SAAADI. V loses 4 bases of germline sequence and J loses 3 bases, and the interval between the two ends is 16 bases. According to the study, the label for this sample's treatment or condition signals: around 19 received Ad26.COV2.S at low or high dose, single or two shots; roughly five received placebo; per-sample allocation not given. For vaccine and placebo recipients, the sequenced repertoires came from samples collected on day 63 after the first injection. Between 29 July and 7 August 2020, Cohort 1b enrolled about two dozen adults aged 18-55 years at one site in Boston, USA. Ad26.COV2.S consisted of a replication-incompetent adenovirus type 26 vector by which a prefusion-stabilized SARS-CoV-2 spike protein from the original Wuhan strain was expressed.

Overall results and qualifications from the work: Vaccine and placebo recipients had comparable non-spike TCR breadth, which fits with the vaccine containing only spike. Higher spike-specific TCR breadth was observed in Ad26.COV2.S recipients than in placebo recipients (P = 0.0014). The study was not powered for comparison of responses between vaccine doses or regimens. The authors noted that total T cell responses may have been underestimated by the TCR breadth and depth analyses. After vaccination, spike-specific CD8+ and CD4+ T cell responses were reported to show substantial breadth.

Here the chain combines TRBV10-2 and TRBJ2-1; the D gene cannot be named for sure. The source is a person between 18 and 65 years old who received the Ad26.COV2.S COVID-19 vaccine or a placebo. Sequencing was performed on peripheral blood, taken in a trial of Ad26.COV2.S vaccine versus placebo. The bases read TGCGCCAGCAGTGTTCTCGGGTCGGTCTACTACAATGAGCAGTTCTTC. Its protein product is CASSVLGSVYYNEQFF.